The entry that follows covers one T cell receptor beta chain sequence. Profiling relied on immunoSEQ multiplex PCR, and the TCRdb table lists in-frame clones only, not all of them. The table has some 80,000 clones, approximately 97% seen once. This entry is derived from a study of technical replicates of blood from several donors. This CDR3 comprises 15 residues. The V gene lost 0 bases and the J gene lost 2 bases, with 9 bases spanning the gap. Germline CDR1 and CDR2: LGHNA and YNFKEQ. The material sequenced was T cells isolated from PBMCs. V and J are TRBV4-2 and TRBJ2-3, with a possible D match to TRBD2 (5 bases). The sequence came from a human donor in good health. Here the CDR3 DNA reads TGTGCCAGCAGCCAAGATCTGCGGGTCACAGATACGCAGTATTTT. Protein sequence: CASSQDLRVTDTQYF.